Following are 18 T cell receptor beta chains from one sample sequenced in a study of cytomegalovirus exposure and HLA in healthy donors. Vbeta (60) and Jbeta (13) primers were used in the PCR. The data were produced by immunoSEQ multiplex PCR, yet TCRdb's version contains in-frame clones alone and is incomplete. The table has about 220,000 clones, roughly 75% seen once; the top ten hold less than 2%. The sample taken for sequencing was PBMCs. These receptors were collected from a woman in her 30s in good health and CMV-seronegative.

V is TRBV13 and J is TRBJ1-1; 9 bases agree with TRBD1. CDR1 is PRHDT, CDR2 FYEKMQ, per germline (reference sequence). J was trimmed by 6 bases and V by 6 bases; bases with no gene match: 14. The CDR3 runs to 16 residues. The CDR3: CASSFTGGAVRPEAFF. In nucleotides, the CDR3 is TGTGCCAGCAGTTTTACAGGGGGCGCGGTCCGCCCTGAAGCTTTCTTT.

This clone was observed once. The chain couples TRBV30 to TRBJ1-2; D is undetermined. This CDR3 comprises 15 residues. Germline V lookup: CDR1 GTSNPN, CDR2 SVGIG (reference sequence). Trimming removed 4 bases at V and 5 bases at J, with 20 bases between. CDR3: CAWIMAGGMWYGYTF. The CDR3 bases are TGTGCCTGGATAATGGCGGGAGGGATGTGGTATGGCTACACCTTC.

This clone was detected a few times. This sequence joins TRBV4-2 and TRBJ1-1, with D tentatively TRBD1 (6 bases). V lost 3 bases to trimming and J lost 5 bases, with 10 bases between them. In germline, CDR1 is LGHNA, CDR2 YNFKEQ. The CDR3 contains 13 residues. Here the CDR3 reads CASSQSTGTEAFF. For the CDR3, the DNA is TGTGCCAGCAGCCAGTCTACAGGGACTGAAGCTTTCTTT.

The V gene is TRBV5-1, the J gene TRBJ1-1, with TRBD1 matching over 12 bases. The CDR3 runs 19 residues. CDR1 is SGHRS, CDR2 YFSETQ, per germline. Trimming removed 6 bases from V and 0 bases from J; junction bases left unmatched: 15. CDR3 DNA: TGCGCCAGCATCTGGGGACAGGGGGCAGGCGAGTCCGTGAACACTGAAGCTTTCTTT. Protein: CASIWGQGAGESVNTEAFF.

This clone was observed a handful of times. V is TRBV11-3 and J is TRBJ2-3; 7 bases align to TRBD2. This CDR3 is built from 14 residues. V dropped 8 bases and J dropped 2; count of bases not matched to a gene: 7. The V gene's germline CDR1 is SGHNT and CDR2 YENEEA. CDR3 residues: CASGQAGLTDTQYF. CDR3 bases: TGTGCCAGCGGTCAAGCGGGGCTCACAGATACGCAGTATTTT.

V is TRBV5-1 and J is TRBJ2-3; D gene ambiguous. CDR3 size: 15 residues. The germline V gene encodes CDR1 SGHRS and CDR2 YFSETQ. The V gene lost 4 bases and the J gene lost 6 bases, with 18 bases spanning the gap. In DNA form, the CDR3 reads TGCGCCAGCAGCGCGGCGGCCCCTGGGTGGGATACGCAGTATTTT. This gives the protein CASSAAAPGWDTQYF. Full variable domain (missing parts from reference TRBV5-1 and TRBJ2-3): KAGVTQTPRYLIKTRGQQVTLSCSPISGHRSVSWYQQTPGQGLQFLFEYFSETQRNKGNFPGRFSGRQFSNSRSEMNVSTLELGDSALYLCASSAAAPGWDTQYFGPGTRLTVL.

The chain has TRBV5-1 and TRBJ2-3; 11 positions match TRBD2. V gave up 1 base and J gave up 6 bases; unmatched junction bases: 4. CDR3 length: 15 amino acids. From germline, CDR1 is SGHRS and CDR2 YFSETQ. CDR3 nucleotides: TGCGCCAGCAGCTTGATAGCGGGGGGGCGCGATACGCAGTATTTT. Translated, it gives CASSLIAGGRDTQYF. The full variable domain, in which reference TRBV5-1 and TRBJ2-3 provide the parts outside the CDR3, is KAGVTQTPRYLIKTRGQQVTLSCSPISGHRSVSWYQQTPGQGLQFLFEYFSETQRNKGNFPGRFSGRQFSNSRSEMNVSTLELGDSALYLCASSLIAGGRDTQYFGPGTRLTVL.

For this clone: Germline is not matched at one junction end, which may reflect a read error. This chain connects TRBV7-9 to TRBJ1-1; 8 bases fit TRBD1. The length of the CDR3 is 16 residues. Germline assignment: CDR1 SEHNR and CDR2 FQNEAQ (reference sequence). The CDR3: CSRTKPTGGVNTEAFF. For the CDR3, the DNA is TGTTCCAGGACTAAACCTACAGGGGGAGTGAACACTGAAGCTTTCTTT.

This rearrangement joins TRBV5-1 to TRBJ1-1, with D tentatively TRBD1 (5 bases). The V end was cut by 1 base, the J end by 0 bases, with 7 bases between. Germline CDR1 SGHRS, CDR2 YFSETQ. This CDR3 region has 14 residues. The CDR3 here is CASSLQGMNTEAFF. CDR3 nucleotides: TGCGCCAGCAGCTTGCAGGGTATGAACACTGAAGCTTTCTTT.

The genes are TRBV2 and TRBJ2-2; 11 nucleotides align to TRBD2. The V segment lost 2 bases and the J segment 2 bases; nucleotides outside the gene matches: 10. CDR1 is SNHLY, CDR2 FYNNEI, per germline. The CDR3 extends over 19 amino acids. The CDR3 here is CASSELGIAGGRNTGELFF. In DNA, the CDR3 is TGTGCCAGCAGTGAACTCGGGATAGCGGGGGGGCGAAACACCGGGGAGCTGTTTTTT.

This clone is a singleton in its sample. The chain links TRBV30 to TRBJ2-1, with D perhaps matching TRBD2 (5 bases). Trimming took 3 bases from V and 8 from J, leaving 23 bases between them. The CDR3 contains 16 residues. Germline V gives CDR1 GTSNPN, CDR2 SVGIG (reference sequence). The CDR3 is CAWRGVDGQAVDEQFF. The CDR3 DNA follows: TGTGCCTGGAGGGGAGTGGACGGCCAGGCCGTTGATGAGCAGTTCTTC.

The chain links TRBV5-6 to TRBJ2-1; D might be TRBD2 (6 bases). The CDR3 has 14 amino acids. Germline V gives CDR1 SGHDT, CDR2 YYEEEE. With 3 bases removed from V and 9 bases from J, the gap between germline ends came to 16 bases. The CDR3 is CASSSGLPEGEQFF. As DNA, the CDR3 is TGTGCCAGCAGCTCGGGACTGCCGGAAGGTGAGCAGTTCTTC.

The chain has TRBV6-5 and TRBJ1-1; D may be TRBD1 (5 bases). The CDR3 contains 13 residues. CDR1 MNHEY and CDR2 SVGAGI come from the germline V gene. Trimming removed 6 bases from V and 3 bases from J, with 11 bases in between. This CDR3 reads CASRPDSYTEAFF. CDR3 sequence (DNA): TGTGCCAGCAGGCCAGACAGTTACACTGAAGCTTTCTTT.

The chain has TRBV15 and TRBJ2-1, with 9 positions matching TRBD1. Germline-derived CDR1 and CDR2 are LNHNV and YYDKDF (reference sequence). V lost 2 bases to trimming and J lost 10 bases; unmatched junction nucleotides: 12. The CDR3 runs 16 residues. CDR3 loop: CATSRSDRGWEKEQFF. DNA of the CDR3: TGTGCCACCAGCAGATCCGACAGGGGGTGGGAGAAAGAGCAGTTCTTC. Together with reference TRBV15 and TRBJ2-1, the CDR3 gives the full variable domain: DAMVIQNPRYQVTQFGKPVTLSCSQTLNHNVMYWYQQKSSQAPKLLFHYYDKDFNNEADTPDNFQSRRPNTSFCFLDIRSPGLGDTAMYLCATSRSDRGWEKEQFFGPGTRLTVL.

The chain carries TRBV6-5 and TRBJ1-4; D perhaps matches TRBD1 (5 bases). CDR3 length: 14 amino acids. The germline CDR1 and CDR2 sequences are MNHEY and SVGAGI. V was trimmed by 6 bases and J by 11 bases, leaving 19 bases between them. The CDR3, as DNA: TGTGCCAGCAGATCACCGGGACTCCCTCGGAAACTGTTTTTT. This translates into CASRSPGLPRKLFF.

V and J are TRBV29-1 and TRBJ2-5; a possible D gene is TRBD1 (6 bases). Germline V gives CDR1 SQVTM, CDR2 ANQGSEA. The length of the CDR3 is 17 residues. Trimming shortened V by 4 bases and J by 6 bases, and 27 bases separated the two germline ends. In nucleotides, the CDR3 is TGCAGCGTTGGAGGGACCCAAGGGGACATGGGTGGGCAGACCCAGTACTTC. This translates into CSVGGTQGDMGGQTQYF.

The chain has TRBV6-1 and TRBJ1-6, with D perhaps matching TRBD1 (5 bases). CDR3 length: 14 amino acids. Germline CDR1 and CDR2: MNHNS and SASEGT. V lost 7 bases and J lost 7, with 14 bases in between. This CDR3 is CASTSSGGNSPLHF. The CDR3 bases are TGTGCCAGCACCTCCTCTGGGGGGAATTCACCCCTCCACTTT.

This chain's CDR3 is CASSLDGTGAETQYF. The CDR3 DNA reads as TGTGCCAGCAGCTTAGACGGGACTGGGGCGGAGACCCAGTACTTC. The chain employs TRBV11-2 and TRBJ2-5; D possibly corresponds to TRBD2 (6 bases). The V end lost 0 bases, the J end lost 5 bases, and 13 bases lay between the germline ends. The CDR3 length is 15 residues. The germline V gene has CDR1 SGHAT and CDR2 FQNNGV.